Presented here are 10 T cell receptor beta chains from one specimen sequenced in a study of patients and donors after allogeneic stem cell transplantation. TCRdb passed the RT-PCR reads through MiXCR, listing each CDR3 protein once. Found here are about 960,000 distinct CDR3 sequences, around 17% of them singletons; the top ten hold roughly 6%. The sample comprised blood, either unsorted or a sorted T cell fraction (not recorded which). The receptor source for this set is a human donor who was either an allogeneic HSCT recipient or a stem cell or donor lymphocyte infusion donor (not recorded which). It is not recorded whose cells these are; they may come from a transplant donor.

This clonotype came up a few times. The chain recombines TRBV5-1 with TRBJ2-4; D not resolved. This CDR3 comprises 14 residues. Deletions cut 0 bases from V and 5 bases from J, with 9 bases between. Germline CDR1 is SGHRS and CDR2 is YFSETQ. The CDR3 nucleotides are TGCGCCAGCAGCTTGGGAGGCGGAGAAAACATTCAGTACTTC. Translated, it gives CASSLGGGENIQYF. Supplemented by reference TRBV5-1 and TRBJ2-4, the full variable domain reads KAGVTQTPRYLIKTRGQQVTLSCSPISGHRSVSWYQQTPGQGLQFLFEYFSETQRNKGNFPGRFSGRQFSNSRSEMNVSTLELGDSALYLCASSLGGGENIQYFGAGTRLSVL.

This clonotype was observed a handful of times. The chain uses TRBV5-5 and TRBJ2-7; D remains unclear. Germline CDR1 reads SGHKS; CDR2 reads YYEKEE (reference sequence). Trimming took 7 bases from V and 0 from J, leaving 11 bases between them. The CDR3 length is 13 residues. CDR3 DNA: TGTGCCAGCGAGAATGATCACTCCTACGAGCAGTACTTC. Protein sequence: CASENDHSYEQYF.

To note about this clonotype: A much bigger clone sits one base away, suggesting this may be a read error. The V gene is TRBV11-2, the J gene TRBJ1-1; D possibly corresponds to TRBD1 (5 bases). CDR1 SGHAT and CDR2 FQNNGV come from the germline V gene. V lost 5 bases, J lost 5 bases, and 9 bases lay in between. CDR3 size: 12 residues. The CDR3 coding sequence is TGTGCCAGCAGCCGGGGGTGGACTGAAGCTTTCTTT. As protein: CASSRGWTEAFF.

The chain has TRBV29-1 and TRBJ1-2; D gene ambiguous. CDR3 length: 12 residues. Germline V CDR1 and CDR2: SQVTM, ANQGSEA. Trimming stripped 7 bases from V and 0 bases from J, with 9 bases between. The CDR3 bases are TGCAGCGGGACGGTCGCTAACTATGGCTACACCTTC. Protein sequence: CSGTVANYGYTF.

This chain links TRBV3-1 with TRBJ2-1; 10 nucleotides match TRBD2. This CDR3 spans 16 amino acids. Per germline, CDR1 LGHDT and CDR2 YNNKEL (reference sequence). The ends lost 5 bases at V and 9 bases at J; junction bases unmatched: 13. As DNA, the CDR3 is TGTGCCAGCAGCGGTACCGGAACTAGCGGGGTGGGTGAGCAGTTCTTC. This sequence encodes CASSGTGTSGVGEQFF.

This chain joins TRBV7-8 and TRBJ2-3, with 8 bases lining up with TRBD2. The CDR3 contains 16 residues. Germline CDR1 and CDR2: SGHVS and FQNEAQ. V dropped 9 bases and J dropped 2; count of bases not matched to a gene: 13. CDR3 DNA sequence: TGTGCCAGTAACCCCGGTACTAGCGGCTTCACAGATACGCAGTATTTT. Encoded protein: CASNPGTSGFTDTQYF. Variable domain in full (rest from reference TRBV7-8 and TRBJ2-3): GAGVSQSPRYKVAKRGQDVALRCDPISGHVSLFWYQQALGQGPEFLTYFQNEAQLDKSGLPSDRFFAERPEGSVSTLKIQRTQQEDSAVYLCASNPGTSGFTDTQYFGPGTRLTVL.

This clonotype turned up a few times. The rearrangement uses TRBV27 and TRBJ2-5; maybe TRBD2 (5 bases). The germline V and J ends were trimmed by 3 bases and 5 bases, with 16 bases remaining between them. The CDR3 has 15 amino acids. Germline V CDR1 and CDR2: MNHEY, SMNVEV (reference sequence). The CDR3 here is CASSFVSEGGETQYF. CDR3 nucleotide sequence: TGTGCCAGCAGTTTTGTCAGTGAGGGTGGGGAGACCCAGTACTTC.

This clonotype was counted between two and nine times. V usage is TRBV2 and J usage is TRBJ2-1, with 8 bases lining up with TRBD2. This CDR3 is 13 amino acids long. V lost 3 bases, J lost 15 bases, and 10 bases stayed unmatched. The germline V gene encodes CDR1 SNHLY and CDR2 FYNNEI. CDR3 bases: TGTGCCAGCAGTGATGGACTAGCCCCCATGGTGTTCTTC. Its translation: CASSDGLAPMVFF.

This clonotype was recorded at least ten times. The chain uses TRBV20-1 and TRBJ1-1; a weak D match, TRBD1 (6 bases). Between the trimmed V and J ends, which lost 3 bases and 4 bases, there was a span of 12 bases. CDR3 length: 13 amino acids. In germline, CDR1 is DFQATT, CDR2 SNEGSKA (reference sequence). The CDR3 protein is CSASTGRTTEAFF. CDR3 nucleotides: TGCAGTGCTAGTACAGGGAGGACCACTGAAGCTTTCTTT.

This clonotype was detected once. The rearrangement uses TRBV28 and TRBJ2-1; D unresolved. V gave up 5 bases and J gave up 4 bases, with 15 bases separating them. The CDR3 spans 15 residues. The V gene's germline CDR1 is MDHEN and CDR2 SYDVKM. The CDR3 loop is CASSPNTFLYNEQFF. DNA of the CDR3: TGTGCCAGCAGTCCCAACACGTTTCTGTACAATGAGCAGTTCTTC.